Detailed here is one TCR beta chain. What it binds is not known. This sample stems from a study of cytomegalovirus exposure and HLA in healthy donors. General observations from the study: Indistinguishable V segments such as TRBV6-2 and TRBV6-3 were excluded. TCR beta V- and J-gene trimming, according to a later analysis, was linked to a missense DCLRE1C variant. Reportedly, HLA-A and HLA-B alleles of most subjects were accurately predicted from TCR beta. A later analysis associated 16,951 TCR beta sequences with HLA alleles at a 0.05 false discovery rate.

60 Vbeta and 13 Jbeta primers were used in PCR. Measured with immunoSEQ multiplex PCR; TCRdb has only the in-frame clones, and not every one. Of fewer than 200,000 clones listed, approximately 81% are singletons. CDR1 and CDR2 from the germline V gene are SQVTM and ANQGSEA. CDR3 length equals 13 residues. Trimming removed 7 bases from V and 5 bases from J; junction bases left unmatched: 11. What was sequenced was PBMCs. This clonotype was sampled from a female donor in good health and CMV-seronegative. The chain employs TRBV29-1 and TRBJ2-7; 7 bases map to TRBD1. CDR3 region: CSAADRAPHEQYF. CDR3 in DNA: TGCAGCGCTGCCGACAGGGCCCCCCACGAGCAGTACTTC.